These 22 T cell receptor beta chains originate from one sample sequenced in a study of T cells in Graves' hyperthyroidism and ophthalmopathy. TCR beta CDR3 region amplification was performed from RNA transcripts. Initially, a first-round RT-PCR of the TCR CDR3 employed the HTBI primer set. Each CDR3 protein gets one entry after TCRdb re-called the multiplex PCR reads with MiXCR. The table has 94,000 or so distinct CDR3 sequences, about 51% seen once. Sequencing input: blood. These receptors originate from a woman in her thirties or forties with Graves' hyperthyroidism.

About this clonotype: One base away lies a much larger clone, so this may be a sequencing read error. This chain links TRBV6-5 with TRBJ2-2; D gene uncertain. Germline loops: CDR1 MNHEY, CDR2 SVGAGI. The CDR3 runs to 12 residues. V lost 0 bases, J lost 8 bases, and 4 bases lay in between. In nucleotides, the CDR3 is TGTGCCAGCAGTTACTCAGAGGGGGAGCTGTTTTTT. Translating gives CASSYSEGELFF.

This clonotype was found many times. V is TRBV7-2 and J is TRBJ2-3; 7 bases align to TRBD2. The CDR3 covers 18 residues. J lost 0 bases, V lost 7 bases, and 16 bases had no gene match. Looked up from germline, CDR1 is SGHTA and CDR2 is FQGNSA. The CDR3 bases are TGTGCCAGCACCCTCGCTCCGACTAGCCCTACTAGCACAGATACGCAGTATTTT. It translates to CASTLAPTSPTSTDTQYF. The variable domain in full, with the rest retrieved from reference TRBV7-2 and TRBJ2-3, is GAGVSQSPSNKVTEKGKDVELRCDPISGHTALYWYRQSLGQGLEFLIYFQGNSAPDKSGLPSDRFSAERTGGSVSTLTIQRTQQEDSAVYLCASTLAPTSPTSTDTQYFGPGTRLTVL.

For this clonotype: At one of its ends the junction is not consistent with the germline gene, which may arise from a read error. This rearrangement joins TRBV29-1 to TRBJ1-4, with TRBD1 matching over 7 bases. Per the germline V gene, CDR1 is SQVTM and CDR2 is ANQGSEA. This CDR3 contains 13 residues. CDR3 sequence reads: CSVGTGVDEKPFF. CDR3 nucleotide sequence: TGCAGCGTAGGAACAGGGGTGGATGAAAAACCGTTTTTT.

This clonotype was detected only once. The CDR3 nucleotides read TGTGCCACCAGCAGGCTAAGAAGGGCGGGGGCCTACGAGCAGTACTTC. Translation: CATSRLRRAGAYEQYF. The J gene is TRBJ2-7, the V gene TRBV15; 7 nucleotides match TRBD2. Per germline, CDR1 LNHNV and CDR2 YYDKDF (reference sequence). Trimming at V came to 3 bases and at J to 2 bases, leaving 10 bases not matched to a gene. CDR3 length: 16 residues.

V gene TRBV7-6 combines with J gene TRBJ2-5; D perhaps matches TRBD2 (6 bases). CDR1 and CDR2 (germline): SGHVS, FNYEAQ. V dropped 6 bases and J dropped 2 bases, with 22 bases sitting between them. This CDR3 has 17 amino acids. CDR3 protein: CASRYTTGVGTQETQYF. DNA for the CDR3: TGTGCCAGCAGATATACTACGGGAGTGGGGACTCAAGAGACCCAGTACTTC.

The J gene is TRBJ2-5, the V gene TRBV7-3; TRBD1 agrees at 9 bases. After removal of 5 bases from V and 5 bases from J, the junction contained 3 bases not matched to a gene. Germline V gene data show CDR1 as SGHTA and CDR2 as FQGTGA. There are 13 residues in the CDR3. The CDR3 nucleotides read TGTGCCAGCAGCCCCGGGACAGGGGAGACCCAGTACTTC. Amino acids: CASSPGTGETQYF.

The chain combines TRBV24-1 with TRBJ2-7; 8 bases align to TRBD2. Trimming took 6 bases from V and 3 from J; bases not matched to a gene: 3. From germline, CDR1 is KGHDR and CDR2 SFDVKD. The CDR3 contains 13 residues. The CDR3 sequence is CATSTSGYYEQYF. The CDR3, as DNA: TGTGCCACCAGTACTAGCGGCTACTACGAGCAGTACTTC.

The chain employs TRBV10-3 and TRBJ1-2, with TRBD1 identical over 8 bases. Germline V gene data show CDR1 as ENHRY and CDR2 as SYGVKD. Losses at the gene ends were 2 bases for V and 5 bases for J; bases not matched to a gene: 7. This CDR3 region has 15 residues. The CDR3 region has the DNA TGTGCCATCAGTGAGGCAGGGGGCGCTTGGTATGGCTACACCTTC. Its translation is CAISEAGGAWYGYTF.

The chain has TRBV25-1 and TRBJ2-5; no clear D. The CDR3 runs to 16 residues. CDR1 is MGHDK, CDR2 SYGVNS, per germline. Between the trimmed V and J ends, which lost 1 base and 1 base, there was a span of 13 bases. The CDR3 bases are TGTGCCAGCAGTGAATGGGCAGCCGGCTTCCAAGAGACCCAGTACTTC. This sequence encodes CASSEWAAGFQETQYF.

This clonotype was detected ten times or more. The chain links TRBV5-8 to TRBJ2-7, with D perhaps matching TRBD1 or TRBD2 (5 bases each). There are 15 residues in the CDR3. The V end was cut by 1 base, the J end by 2 bases, with 13 bases between. The germline gives CDR1 SGHTS, CDR2 YDEGEE. In nucleotides, the CDR3 is TGTGCCAGCAGCTTGATAGGGGAGCGACCCTACGAGCAGTACTTC. It is translated as CASSLIGERPYEQYF.

The chain recombines TRBV7-2 with TRBJ2-7, with 9 bases matching TRBD1. This CDR3 is 15 amino acids long. Looked up from germline, CDR1 is SGHTA and CDR2 is FQGNSA. J was trimmed by 6 bases and V by 4 bases; bases with no gene match: 10. The CDR3 loop reads CASSSTGTGPSEQYF. The CDR3 region has the DNA TGTGCCAGCAGCTCTACCGGGACAGGGCCCAGCGAGCAGTACTTC.

This clonotype was detected a few times. The chain employs TRBV30 and TRBJ1-2, with 7 bases matching TRBD1. Germline CDR1 GTSNPN, CDR2 SVGIG (reference sequence). CDR3 length: 12 amino acids. V shed 3 bases and J 5 bases; nucleotides not matched to a gene: 3. CDR3 region: CAWSRGEYGYTF. CDR3 in DNA: TGTGCCTGGAGCAGGGGGGAGTATGGCTACACCTTC.

The chain joins TRBV7-3 to TRBJ1-5; 10 nucleotides line up with TRBD1. CDR1 is SGHTA and CDR2 is FQGTGA in the germline V gene. This CDR3 has 15 amino acids. The V and J ends lost 3 bases and 6 bases, in that order; junction bases with no gene match: 5. CDR3: CASSLTGGAVQPQHF. CDR3 nucleotides: TGTGCCAGCAGCTTGACAGGGGGCGCGGTTCAGCCCCAGCATTTT.

The chain couples TRBV7-3 to TRBJ1-2, with TRBD1 matching over 12 bases. This CDR3 has 15 amino acids. Germline CDR1 reads SGHTA; CDR2 reads FQGTGA. The V segment lost 5 bases and the J segment 7 bases; nucleotides outside the gene matches: 8. This chain's CDR3 is CASSLLSGQGAGYTF. As DNA, the CDR3 is TGTGCCAGCAGCCTCCTCTCGGGACAGGGGGCTGGCTACACCTTC.

The chain links TRBV6-1 to TRBJ1-3; 8 bases fit TRBD1. The germline CDR1 and CDR2 sequences are MNHNS and SASEGT. The junction had 11 bases not matched to a gene; V was cut back by 7 bases and J by 6 bases. The CDR3 length is 15 residues. This CDR3 is CASTTGATGLNTIYF. DNA for the CDR3: TGTGCCAGCACGACAGGGGCGACTGGCTTAAACACCATATATTTT.

The sample holds many counts of this clonotype. The chain has TRBV7-2 and TRBJ1-2; D not certain. Per the germline V gene, CDR1 is SGHTA and CDR2 is FQGNSA. The CDR3 extends over 15 amino acids. Deletions cut 1 base from V and 4 bases from J, with 13 bases between. The CDR3 DNA is TGTGCCAGCAGCTTAGGCGCTAGGATTCGCTATGGCTACACCTTC. Its protein is CASSLGARIRYGYTF.

In regard to this clonotype: This CDR3 is missing its conserved last phenylalanine or tryptophan, likely due to a read error. The limits of the CDR3 on the DNA are not certain, so only TCRdb's listed CDR3 is given. The chain is built from TRBV19 and TRBJ2-2; TRBD2 was called by the table and not checked on the DNA. The CDR3 numbers 10 amino acids, ends counted. CDR1 LNHDA and CDR2 SQIVND come from the germline V gene (reference sequence). The CDR3 sequence is CASSPTGAGM.

A remark on this clonotype: The CDR3 does not end in the conserved phenylalanine or tryptophan, so this is likely a read error. Because the CDR3's place on the DNA is in doubt, the DNA is left out and the CDR3 is given as listed by TCRdb. The genes are TRBV7-9 and TRBJ1-2. The CDR3 region is 13 residues in length, termini included. CDR1 is SEHNR and CDR2 is FQNEAQ in the germline V gene (reference sequence). This CDR3 reads CASSTTGDYGHTS.

J is TRBJ2-7 and V is TRBV15, with D unclear. The V end was cut by 5 bases, the J end by 7 bases, with 18 bases between. The V gene's germline CDR1 is LNHNV and CDR2 YYDKDF (reference sequence). The CDR3 has 14 amino acids. The CDR3 region is CATSVESLGREQYF. DNA of the CDR3: TGTGCCACCAGCGTTGAATCCCTTGGTCGGGAGCAGTACTTC.

In regard to this clonotype: One end of the junction is discordant with germline, which a read error may explain. CDR3 coding DNA: TGTGCCATCAGTGAGGCAGGGGGCCCGAACACTGAAGCCTTCTTT. This codes for CAISEAGGPNTEAFF. The chain carries TRBV10-3 and TRBJ1-1; the match to TRBD1 covers 8 bases. Per the germline V gene, CDR1 is ENHRY and CDR2 is SYGVKD. The CDR3 sequence is 15 residues long.

The chain recombines TRBV9 with TRBJ1-3; no clear D. There are 14 residues in the CDR3. V lost 4 bases and J 0 bases, leaving 8 bases between the germline ends. CDR1 is SGDLS and CDR2 is YYNGEE in the germline V gene. CDR3: CASSSDDSGNTIYF. CDR3 sequence (DNA): TGTGCCAGCAGCTCAGACGACTCTGGAAACACCATATATTTT.

This clonotype was seen repeatedly, ten times or more. The rearrangement uses TRBV20-1 and TRBJ1-6; D unresolved. Germline CDR1 reads DFQATT; CDR2 reads SNEGSKA (reference sequence). The CDR3 spans 14 residues. V was pared by 2 bases and J by 9 bases, with 14 bases between. The CDR3 nucleotides read TGCAGTGCTAGATCCCGTCTCGAGGGTTCACCCCTCCACTTT. It codes for CSARSRLEGSPLHF.